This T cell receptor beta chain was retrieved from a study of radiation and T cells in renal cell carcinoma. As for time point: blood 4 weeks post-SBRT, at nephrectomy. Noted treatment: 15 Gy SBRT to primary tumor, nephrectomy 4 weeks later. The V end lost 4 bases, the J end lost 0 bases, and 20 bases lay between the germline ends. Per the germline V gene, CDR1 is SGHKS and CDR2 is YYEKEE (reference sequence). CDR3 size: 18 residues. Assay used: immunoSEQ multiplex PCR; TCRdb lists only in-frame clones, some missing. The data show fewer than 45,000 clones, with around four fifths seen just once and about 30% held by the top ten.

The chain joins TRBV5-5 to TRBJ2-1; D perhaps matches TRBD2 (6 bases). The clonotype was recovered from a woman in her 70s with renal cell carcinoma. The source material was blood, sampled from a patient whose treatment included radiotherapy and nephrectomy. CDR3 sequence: CASSLSAGRLSSYNEQFF. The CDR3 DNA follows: TGTGCCAGCAGCCTCAGTGCGGGACGGTTAAGCTCCTACAATGAGCAGTTCTTC.